These T cell receptor beta chains were read from a single sample in a study of CD8 T cells in ankylosing spondylitis. TCRdb re-analysed the 5' RACE reads in MiXCR, keeping a single row per CDR3 protein. The sample has some 800,000 distinct CDR3 sequences, about 11% seen once. The material sequenced was blood, either unsorted or a sorted T cell fraction (not recorded which). These receptors came from a male donor with ankylosing spondylitis. Both conserved end residues are part of each CDR3. The order of the fields is V gene, clone size, CDR3 protein. Some rows mark clone size as missing; the rest say once, few, many or name a class of expanded clone.

>TRBV9|few
CASTTGQGDLDYTF
>TRBV2|few
CASSEDRYSNQPQHF
>TRBV20-1|few
CSAQTGANQPQHF
>TRBV11-2|.
CASSSQQSGTQYF
>TRBV10-3|many
CAIKTEINTGELFF
>TRBV5-5|few
CASSLTGTAIYEQYF
>TRBV16|.
CASATGYGQHNEQFF
>TRBV7-2|many
CASSSGGRRGEKLFF
>TRBV27|many
CASRPQGIGREQFF
>TRBV3-1|few
CASSQDSGAGNTIYF
>TRBV6-5|few
CASSLTDAYHEQYF
>TRBV29-1|few
CSVVIEGRESQYF
>TRBV5-1|many
CASSFGSGEQYF
>TRBV15|few
CATSRDPPARGSKHAVNTEAFF
>TRBV20-1|few
CSAREGVTDTQYF
>TRBV6-5|few
CASRPPWETQYF
>TRBV20-1|.
CSARGRGIETQYF
>TRBV20-1|few
CSAKLVTNTEAFF